Listed here are 29 T cell receptor beta chains from one sample, sequenced in a study of breast tumors, draining lymph nodes, adjacent tissues. TCRdb processed the multiplex PCR reads anew with MiXCR; each CDR3 protein has one entry. Of about 140,000 distinct CDR3 sequences in the sample, about 33% were seen once. The lymph nodes were axillary draining lymph nodes from breast cancer patients. Sequencing input: axillary lymph node tissue. The receptor set was obtained from a female donor with breast cancer. Some clones in this sample may be carry-over from other donors' samples.

This clonotype was counted at least ten times. This chain uses TRBV15 with TRBJ1-3; D remains ambiguous. The germline V and J ends were trimmed by 6 bases and 1 base, with 10 bases remaining between them. Germline CDR1 reads LNHNV; CDR2 reads YYDKDF (reference sequence). The CDR3 runs 14 residues. The CDR3 nucleotides are TGTGCCACCAGTAGCGGAGGATCTGGAAACACCATATATTTT. The encoded protein is CATSSGGSGNTIYF. Supplemented by reference TRBV15 and TRBJ1-3, the full variable domain reads DAMVIQNPRYQVTQFGKPVTLSCSQTLNHNVMYWYQQKSSQAPKLLFHYYDKDFNNEADTPDNFQSRRPNTSFCFLDIRSPGLGDTAMYLCATSSGGSGNTIYFGEGSWLTVV.

This clonotype was seen ten or more times. A much larger clone sits a single nucleotide away, making a read error possible. The chain carries TRBV7-2 and TRBJ1-2, with D maybe TRBD1 (6 bases). CDR1 and CDR2 from the germline V gene are SGHTA and FQGNSA. CDR3 length equals 15 residues. The CDR3 region has the DNA TGTGCCAGCAGCTTATACAGGGACATGGGCTATGGCTACCCCTTC. Translation: CASSLYRDMGYGYPF.

Comment on this clonotype: A read error may explain this, as a much larger clone is one base away. CDR3 in DNA: TGTGCCAGCAGTCTTCGGCGGGACATCAATCAGCCCCAGCATTTT. Translating it yields CASSLRRDINQPQHF. The chain employs TRBV6-2 or TRBV6-3 and TRBJ1-5, with D maybe TRBD1 (6 bases). The CDR3 is made up of 15 amino acids. Germline CDR1 and CDR2: MNHEY and SVGEGT. Trimming removed 5 bases at V and 3 bases at J, with 14 bases between.

This clonotype was counted many times. The chain has TRBV29-1 and TRBJ2-3; possibly TRBD2 for D (5 bases). Per germline, CDR1 SQVTM and CDR2 ANQGSEA. V lost 4 bases, J lost 6 bases, and 11 bases lay in between. The CDR3 contains 12 residues. CDR3 region: CSVGVSGDTQYF. As DNA, the CDR3 is TGCAGCGTTGGCGTGAGCGGTGATACGCAGTATTTT.

In this sample, this clonotype turned up many times. V usage is TRBV20-1 and J usage is TRBJ2-2, with 8 bases matching TRBD1. CDR1 and CDR2 (germline): DFQATT, SNEGSKA (reference sequence). V was clipped by 3 bases and J by 3 bases; unmatched bases: 9. This CDR3 spans 16 amino acids. The CDR3 bases are TGCAGTGCTAGCCGGGACAGGTTAGGTGACACCGGGGAGCTGTTTTTT. It translates to CSASRDRLGDTGELFF.

Many counts were recorded for this clonotype. This rearrangement joins TRBV18 to TRBJ2-5; D gene ambiguous. Trimming took 2 bases from V and 4 from J, leaving 11 bases between them. The CDR3 is 14 residues long. Germline CDR1 KGHSH, CDR2 LQKENI. The CDR3 here is CASSPAGRGETQYF. The CDR3 DNA reads TGTGCCAGCTCACCAGCAGGCCGTGGAGAGACCCAGTACTTC.

V gene TRBV5-4 combines with J gene TRBJ2-1; D could derive from TRBD1 or TRBD2 (6 bases each). Germline-derived CDR1 and CDR2 are SGHNT and YYREEE (reference sequence). V gave up 0 bases and J gave up 4 bases, with 14 bases separating them. This CDR3 contains 16 residues. CDR3 sequence: CASSLGTAGSYNEQFF. The CDR3 DNA is TGTGCCAGCAGCTTGGGGACAGCGGGTTCGTACAATGAGCAGTTCTTC.

This clonotype came up a few times. With a much larger clone just one base away, this may be a read error. The CDR3 sequence: CASSPRQAIYGYTF. The CDR3 DNA sequence: TGTGCCAGCAGCCCTCGACAGGCGATTTACGGCTACACCTTC. This rearrangement joins TRBV5-6 to TRBJ1-2; D is perhaps TRBD1 (6 bases). CDR1 SGHDT and CDR2 YYEEEE come from the germline V gene. V gave up 4 bases and J gave up 8 bases, with 18 bases separating them. This CDR3 comprises 14 residues.

Details on this clonotype: Sequence at one end of the junction differs from germline and may be a read error. The J gene is TRBJ1-2, the V gene TRBV5-1; a possible D gene is TRBD1 (5 bases). The CDR3 covers 13 residues. In germline, CDR1 is SGHRS, CDR2 YFSETQ. CDR3 nucleotide sequence: TGCGCCAGCAGCTTCGGCAGGGACTATGACTACACCTTC. It specifies CASSFGRDYDYTF. Complete variable domain (other parts from reference TRBV5-1 and TRBJ1-2): KAGVTQTPRYLIKTRGQQVTLSCSPISGHRSVSWYQQTPGQGLQFLFEYFSETQRNKGNFPGRFSGRQFSNSRSEMNVSTLELGDSALYLCASSFGRDYDYTFGSGTRLTVV.

Regarding this clonotype: At one of its ends the junction is not consistent with the germline gene, which may arise from a read error. DNA for the CDR3: TGTGCTAGCAGTGAAAGGCCTAGCGGGGACAAGGCCCAGTACTTC. Residues: CASSERPSGDKAQYF. V and J are TRBV2 and TRBJ2-5, with 9 bases matching TRBD2. The CDR3 has 15 amino acids. In germline, CDR1 is SNHLY, CDR2 FYNNEI.

The chain combines TRBV19 with TRBJ1-3, with D unresolved. This CDR3 has 16 residues. Trimming removed 7 bases from V and 8 bases from J, with 24 bases in between. Germline CDR1 and CDR2: LNHDA and SQIVND (reference sequence). CDR3 DNA sequence: TGTGCCAGTACCCCGGACGGTGTTCTCTATGGCTACACCATATATTTT. Its translation is CASTPDGVLYGYTIYF.

This clonotype was counted ten times or more. The V call is TRBV6-1, the J call TRBJ2-3; 8 nucleotides line up with TRBD1. With 6 bases clipped from V and 4 bases from J, the junction kept 12 bases outside the gene matches. Germline V gene sequence: CDR1 MNHNS, CDR2 SASEGT. This CDR3 spans 16 amino acids. The CDR3 loop reads CASSRDRWEKADTQYF. CDR3 nucleotide sequence: TGTGCCAGCAGCAGGGACAGGTGGGAGAAGGCAGATACGCAGTATTTT.

This clonotype has at least ten counts. This chain links TRBV9 with TRBJ1-5; 9 bases are a match to TRBD1. The CDR3 contains 16 residues. Germline V gene data show CDR1 as SGDLS and CDR2 as YYNGEE. The J segment lost 4 bases and the V segment lost 0 bases, leaving 5 bases of the junction unmatched. The CDR3 coding sequence is TGTGCCAGCAGCGTAGGGGACAGGGTTGGGAATCAGCCCCAGCATTTT. This gives the protein CASSVGDRVGNQPQHF.

This clonotype was seen at least ten times. V usage is TRBV5-1 and J usage is TRBJ2-5; either TRBD1 or TRBD2 may fit D (5 bases each). Germline CDR1 is SGHRS and CDR2 is YFSETQ. The CDR3 runs 13 residues. V shed 4 bases and J shed 4 bases, with 11 bases lying between them. CDR3 amino acids: CASSRGTVETQYF. CDR3 sequence (DNA): TGCGCCAGCAGCCGAGGGACGGTAGAGACCCAGTACTTC.

A note on this clonotype: A much larger clone is a single base away; this may be a read error. The chain carries TRBV24-1 and TRBJ1-1; maybe TRBD1 (6 bases). This CDR3 is 13 amino acids long. Germline V gene data show CDR1 as KGHDR and CDR2 as SFDVKD. CDR3 sequence (DNA): TGTGCCACCTGCTCAGGGCGGGACACTGAAGCTTCCTTT. Translating gives CATCSGRDTEASF.

There are many counts of this clonotype. The genes are TRBV9 and TRBJ2-3; TRBD2 aligns across 15 bases. The CDR3 has 17 residues. The V segment lost 4 bases and the J segment 3 bases; nucleotides outside the gene matches: 6. Germline V CDR1 and CDR2: SGDLS, YYNGEE. The CDR3 DNA reads as TGTGCCAGCAGCTCAGAGGGGACTAGCGGGGGGACAGATACGCAGTATTTT. Translating it yields CASSSEGTSGGTDTQYF.

This clonotype came up many times. The germline gene is not matched at one end of the junction; a read error may be the cause. This chain uses TRBV7-8 with TRBJ1-2; D gene ambiguous. This CDR3 is 12 amino acids long. Germline loops: CDR1 SGHVS, CDR2 FQNEAQ. The DNA of the CDR3 is TGTGCCAGCAGCTTAGACGGCTATGGCCACACCTTC. It encodes CASSLDGYGHTF.

This clonotype was seen repeatedly, ten times or more. V usage is TRBV7-9 and J usage is TRBJ2-6; no reliable D call. Between the trimmed V and J ends, which lost 5 bases and 3 bases, there was a span of 11 bases. Looked up from germline, CDR1 is SEHNR and CDR2 is FQNEAQ (reference sequence). There are 15 residues in the CDR3. CDR3 protein: CASSNRNFGANVLTF. The CDR3 DNA follows: TGTGCCAGCAGCAACCGAAATTTTGGGGCCAACGTCCTGACTTTC. Complete variable domain (other parts from reference TRBV7-9 and TRBJ2-6): DTGVSQNPRHKITKRGQNVTFRCDPISEHNRLYWYRQTLGQGPEFLTYFQNEAQLEKSRLLSDRFSAERPKGSFSTLEIQRTEQGDSAMYLCASSNRNFGANVLTFGAGSRLTVL.

V is TRBV3-2 and J is TRBJ2-4; the tabulated D call, TRBD1, remains unverified against the DNA. TRBV3-2 is a listed pseudogene. This CDR3 contains 14 residues. For the CDR3, the DNA is TGTGCCAGCAGCCTATCGGGGGCGCGGGACATTCAGTACTTC. The encoded protein is CASSLSGARDIQYF.

The sample holds many counts of this clonotype. The chain employs TRBV20-1 and TRBJ1-4; TRBD1 might be the D (5 bases). Germline V gene data show CDR1 as DFQATT and CDR2 as SNEGSKA (reference sequence). This CDR3 is 17 amino acids long. The V end was cut by 3 bases, the J end by 0 bases, with 17 bases between. The DNA for the CDR3 is TGCAGTGCTAGGGAGAAGGGGCCTATATCAACTAATGAAAAACTGTTTTTT. Protein: CSAREKGPISTNEKLFF.

The DNA of the CDR3 is TGTGCCAGCAGCGGAGCGAGCGGGGGACAGATGTACGAGCAGTACGTC. Translation gives CASSGASGGQMYEQYV. The chain combines TRBV7-2 with TRBJ2-7, with D perhaps matching TRBD2 (8 bases). The length of the CDR3 is 16 residues. Trimming cost V 5 bases and J 4 bases, with 21 bases left between them. Germline CDR1 is SGHTA and CDR2 is FQGNSA.

A note on this clonotype: A read error may account for a junction end that differs from germline. The chain has TRBV28 and TRBJ1-2; D gene ambiguous. From germline, CDR1 is MDHEN and CDR2 SYDVKM. The CDR3 consists of 13 residues. The CDR3 region has the DNA TGTGCCAGCCAAATGGCCGCATTTTATGGCTACGCCTTC. It is translated as CASQMAAFYGYAF.

In this sample, this clonotype turned up many times. The chain has TRBV29-1 and TRBJ2-7; D is possibly TRBD1 (6 bases). CDR3 length: 18 amino acids. Germline V lookup: CDR1 SQVTM, CDR2 ANQGSEA. The germline V and J ends were trimmed by 2 bases and 0 bases, with 23 bases remaining between them. The CDR3 loop is CSVETPRRDRQSSYEQYV. As DNA, the CDR3 is TGCAGCGTTGAAACCCCACGCCGAGACAGGCAGAGCTCCTACGAGCAGTACGTC.

Comment on this clonotype: Being one base from a much bigger clone, this may be a read error. The rearrangement joins TRBV6-1 to TRBJ1-2; the match to TRBD1 covers 8 bases. The CDR3 runs to 15 residues. In germline, CDR1 is MNHNS, CDR2 SASEGT. CDR3 DNA sequence: TGTGCCAGCTACGACAGGGGTACAACCAACTATGGCTACGCCTTC. It encodes CASYDRGTTNYGYAF.

Remarks on this clonotype: Mismatch with germline at one junction end may stem from a read error. V is TRBV5-1 and J is TRBJ2-5; 8 nucleotides align to TRBD1. The CDR3 totals 14 residues. The germline V gene encodes CDR1 SGHRS and CDR2 YFSETQ. The CDR3 protein is CASSFGQGRDTRHF. DNA for the CDR3: TGCGCCAGCAGCTTTGGACAGGGAAGGGACACCCGGCACTTC.

As concerns this clonotype: A clone one base away is much larger, so this may be a read error. CDR3 residues: CASSNWSNQPQHF. The CDR3 nucleotides are TGTGCCAGCAGTAATTGGAGTAATCAGCCCCAGCATTTT. V gene TRBV6-1 combines with J gene TRBJ1-5; no clear D. Germline CDR1 is MNHNS and CDR2 is SASEGT. CDR3 size: 13 residues. V shed 5 bases and J shed 4 bases, with 9 bases lying between them.

This chain connects TRBV10-2 to TRBJ1-5; 7 bases agree with TRBD1. Germline-derived CDR1 and CDR2 are WSHSY and SAAADI. The trim removed 9 bases at V and 1 base at J, leaving 3 bases unmatched. The CDR3 contains 13 residues. The CDR3 protein is CASSTGSNQPQHF. CDR3 DNA sequence: TGCGCCAGTTCGACAGGGAGCAATCAGCCCCAGCATTTT.

This clonotype has a count of ten or more. One base away lies a much larger clone, so this may be a sequencing read error. CDR3 amino acids: CASSLVASGASTDPQYF. The CDR3 nucleotides are TGTGCCAGCAGCTTAGTGGCCAGCGGGGCTAGCACAGATCCGCAGTATTTT. V gene TRBV7-2 combines with J gene TRBJ2-3, with 7 bases aligning to TRBD2. Germline lookup yields CDR1 SGHTA and CDR2 FQGNSA. This CDR3 spans 17 amino acids.

In DNA form, the CDR3 reads TGTGCCAGCAGCTCTCTTGGCGGAGGGCAAACTGAAGCTTTCTTT. Translation: CASSSLGGGQTEAFF. This rearrangement joins TRBV7-3 to TRBJ1-1; D gene unclear. Trimming took 4 bases from V and 5 from J, leaving 17 bases between them. Germline CDR1 reads SGHTA; CDR2 reads FQGTGA. The CDR3 runs to 15 residues.